A selection of T cell receptor beta chains follows, all from one sample in a study of cytomegalovirus exposure and HLA in healthy donors. Repertoires were generated with immunoSEQ multiplex PCR, while TCRdb's copy carries only in-frame clones and drops some. The sample lists about 200,000 clones; 75% to 90% were seen once. The sequencing sample was made of PBMCs. The receptors here all came from a woman in her 30s in good health and CMV-seronegative. The CDR3 runs from the conserved cysteine through the conserved F or W. A D gene is named only where the DNA matches it firmly. Only some rows state a clone size, as once, few, many or a class for expanded clones.

abundance: -
v_gene: TRBV7-8
j_gene: TRBJ2-2
d_gene: -
CDR3nt: TGTGCCAGCAGCCCTCCTTTATCGGGGGAGCTGTTTTTT
CDR3aa: CASSPPLSGELFF

abundance: -
v_gene: TRBV5-1
j_gene: TRBJ1-2
d_gene: TRBD1
CDR3nt: TGCGCCAGCAGCCAGGGACAGGGGACCATCAGGTACACCTTC
CDR3aa: CASSQGQGTIRYTF

abundance: few
v_gene: TRBV18
j_gene: TRBJ2-1
d_gene: TRBD2
CDR3nt: TGTGCCAGCTCACCCGGACTAGCGGGAGAAGTGGGTTACTCCTACAATGAGCAGTTCTTC
CDR3aa: CASSPGLAGEVGYSYNEQFF

abundance: -
v_gene: TRBV5-5
j_gene: TRBJ2-5
d_gene: -
CDR3nt: TGTGCCAGCAGCTTGGGTGCAGGGAAAGAGACCCAGTACTTC
CDR3aa: CASSLGAGKETQYF

abundance: -
v_gene: TRBV11-2
j_gene: TRBJ2-7
d_gene: TRBD1
CDR3nt: TGTGCCAGCAGCTTAGCGGGGACAGGGAACTACGAGCAGTACTTC
CDR3aa: CASSLAGTGNYEQYF

abundance: -
v_gene: TRBV27
j_gene: TRBJ2-7
d_gene: -
CDR3nt: TGTGCCAGCAGTTTAAGGCCAGGTAGAGACTACGAGCAGTACTTC
CDR3aa: CASSLRPGRDYEQYF

abundance: once
v_gene: TRBV28
j_gene: TRBJ1-4
d_gene: -
CDR3nt: TGTGCCAGCAGTTTAGTCGGGGTCCGGGAAAAACTGTTTTTT
CDR3aa: CASSLVGVREKLFF

abundance: -
v_gene: TRBV29-1
j_gene: TRBJ2-2
d_gene: TRBD2
CDR3nt: TGCAGCGTTCTTCCGGGACTAGCGGGGACCGGGGAGCTGTTTTTT
CDR3aa: CSVLPGLAGTGELFF

abundance: -
v_gene: TRBV9
j_gene: TRBJ2-1
d_gene: TRBD1
CDR3nt: TGTGCCAGCAGCGTCTCCGGGACAGGCCCCAATGAGCAGTTCTTC
CDR3aa: CASSVSGTGPNEQFF

abundance: -
v_gene: TRBV11-2
j_gene: TRBJ1-1
d_gene: TRBD1
CDR3nt: TGTGCCAGCAGCTTAACGACAGGGGGCACTGAAGCTTTCTTT
CDR3aa: CASSLTTGGTEAFF

abundance: -
v_gene: TRBV6-1
j_gene: TRBJ1-2
d_gene: TRBD1
CDR3nt: TGTGCCAGCAGTGAACGCGGTCTGGGGACAGGGGGTAACTATGGCTACACCTTC
CDR3aa: CASSERGLGTGGNYGYTF

abundance: once
v_gene: TRBV5-4
j_gene: TRBJ2-5
d_gene: -
CDR3nt: TGTGCCAGCAGGTCCGGTTACACCCAGTACTTC
CDR3aa: CASRSGYTQYF

abundance: -
v_gene: TRBV5-5
j_gene: TRBJ2-7
d_gene: TRBD1
CDR3nt: TGTGCCAGCAGCCAAGCGGCAGGGGGCTACGAGCAGTACTTC
CDR3aa: CASSQAAGGYEQYF

abundance: -
v_gene: TRBV7-8
j_gene: TRBJ2-1
d_gene: TRBD2
CDR3nt: TGTGCCAGCAGCTCACTGACTAGCGGGAGCTACAATGAGCAGTTCTTC
CDR3aa: CASSSLTSGSYNEQFF

abundance: -
v_gene: TRBV7-3
j_gene: TRBJ2-1
d_gene: -
CDR3nt: TGTGCCAGCAGCTCTCTCGGCGGGGTCAATGAGCAGTTCTTC
CDR3aa: CASSSLGGVNEQFF

abundance: -
v_gene: TRBV7-2
j_gene: TRBJ2-3
d_gene: -
CDR3nt: TGTGCCAGCAGCTTTTACGCGGCTACAGATACGCAGTATTTT
CDR3aa: CASSFYAATDTQYF

abundance: few
v_gene: TRBV7-9
j_gene: TRBJ1-4
d_gene: TRBD1
CDR3nt: TGTTCCAGCAGCTTCCCCTTCGGGACAGGGGGTACAACTAATGAAAAACTGTTTTTT
CDR3aa: CSSSFPFGTGGTTNEKLFF

abundance: -
v_gene: TRBV19
j_gene: TRBJ2-7
d_gene: TRBD1
CDR3nt: TGTGCCAGTAGTATAGTGAGGGGGCGAGCCTACGAGCAGTACTTC
CDR3aa: CASSIVRGRAYEQYF

abundance: -
v_gene: TRBV5-4
j_gene: TRBJ1-1
d_gene: -
CDR3nt: TGTGCCAGCAGCACAAAACAGGGTAGCGACACTGAAGCTTTCTTT
CDR3aa: CASSTKQGSDTEAFF

abundance: -
v_gene: TRBV7-3
j_gene: TRBJ2-1
d_gene: TRBD2
CDR3nt: TGTGCCAGCAGCCCTATAGCGGGATCAGGGGATGAGCAGTTCTTC
CDR3aa: CASSPIAGSGDEQFF

abundance: -
v_gene: TRBV29-1
j_gene: TRBJ2-7
d_gene: TRBD1
CDR3nt: TGCAGCGTCGGACAGGGTGGCGAGCAGTACTTC
CDR3aa: CSVGQGGEQYF

abundance: once
v_gene: TRBV28
j_gene: TRBJ1-1
d_gene: -
CDR3nt: TGTGCCACCTCCTCGGGACAACAAACGTTCGCTTTCTTT
CDR3aa: CATSSGQQTFAFF

abundance: -
v_gene: TRBV28
j_gene: TRBJ2-5
d_gene: TRBD2
CDR3nt: TGTGCCAGCAGTTTACCGGGACTAGCGGGAGGGGGGGAGACCCAGTACTTC
CDR3aa: CASSLPGLAGGGETQYF

abundance: -
v_gene: TRBV6-6
j_gene: TRBJ2-2
d_gene: -
CDR3nt: TGTGCCAGCAGTACTCAGGGCACCGGGGAGCTGTTTTTT
CDR3aa: CASSTQGTGELFF

abundance: -
v_gene: TRBV7-9
j_gene: TRBJ1-6
d_gene: -
CDR3nt: TGTGCCAGCAGCTTAGGCGAATCACCCCTCCACTTT
CDR3aa: CASSLGESPLHF

abundance: -
v_gene: TRBV4-1
j_gene: TRBJ2-3
d_gene: -
CDR3nt: TGCGCCAGCAGCCAAGATCCTACCCCTGGCACAGATACGCAGTATTTT
CDR3aa: CASSQDPTPGTDTQYF

abundance: -
v_gene: TRBV6-5
j_gene: TRBJ2-5
d_gene: -
CDR3nt: TGTGCCAGCAGCCAGGGAGGACAAGAGACCCAGTACTTC
CDR3aa: CASSQGGQETQYF

abundance: -
v_gene: TRBV5-1
j_gene: TRBJ1-5
d_gene: -
CDR3nt: TGCGCCAGCAGCCGAGGCCGAAGCAATCAGCCCCAGCATTTT
CDR3aa: CASSRGRSNQPQHF

abundance: -
v_gene: TRBV29-1
j_gene: TRBJ1-1
d_gene: -
CDR3nt: TGCAGCGCCTCCGTTGCGGACAGCCTGGGCACTGAAGCTTTCTTT
CDR3aa: CSASVADSLGTEAFF

abundance: -
v_gene: TRBV5-1
j_gene: TRBJ2-1
d_gene: TRBD2
CDR3nt: TGCGCCAGCAGCTTGGTGGGGACTAGCGGATACAATGAGCAGTTCTTC
CDR3aa: CASSLVGTSGYNEQFF

abundance: -
v_gene: TRBV28
j_gene: TRBJ2-1
d_gene: TRBD2
CDR3nt: TGTGCCAGCAGCCCCGGGGGGGGGTTTACGAACGAGCAGTTCTTC
CDR3aa: CASSPGGGFTNEQFF

abundance: -
v_gene: TRBV9
j_gene: TRBJ2-2
d_gene: TRBD2
CDR3nt: TGTGCCAGCAGCGTAGTCCCACTAGCGGGAGCGAACGGGGAGCTGTTTTTT
CDR3aa: CASSVVPLAGANGELFF

abundance: few
v_gene: TRBV6-1
j_gene: TRBJ2-2
d_gene: -
CDR3nt: TGTGCCAGCAGTGAAGCCGGTAGGGGGAACGGGGAGCTGTTTTTT
CDR3aa: CASSEAGRGNGELFF

abundance: -
v_gene: TRBV10-3
j_gene: TRBJ2-7
d_gene: TRBD2
CDR3nt: TGTGCCACCGGGACTAGCGGGGGGATTACCTACGAGCAGTACTTC
CDR3aa: CATGTSGGITYEQYF

abundance: once
v_gene: TRBV7-3
j_gene: TRBJ1-2
d_gene: -
CDR3nt: TGTGCCAGCAGCTTAGAGGTGGACTATGGCTACACCTTC
CDR3aa: CASSLEVDYGYTF

abundance: -
v_gene: TRBV14
j_gene: TRBJ1-1
d_gene: -
CDR3nt: TGTGCCAGCAGACAAGAGGGGGGGCGGTTGAACACTGAAGCTTTCTTT
CDR3aa: CASRQEGGRLNTEAFF

abundance: -
v_gene: TRBV2
j_gene: TRBJ1-2
d_gene: TRBD1
CDR3nt: TGTGCCAGCAGGGACAGGGAGTATAACTATGGCTACACCTTC
CDR3aa: CASRDREYNYGYTF

abundance: -
v_gene: TRBV5-1
j_gene: TRBJ1-2
d_gene: TRBD1
CDR3nt: TGCGCCAGCAGACCTGGGCCTGACAGGGGAGGTGGCTACACCTTC
CDR3aa: CASRPGPDRGGGYTF

abundance: -
v_gene: TRBV5-1
j_gene: TRBJ2-2
d_gene: TRBD2
CDR3nt: TGCGCCAGCAGCTTGGCCCGGGGGGTCGGGGAGCTGTTTTTT
CDR3aa: CASSLARGVGELFF

abundance: -
v_gene: TRBV15
j_gene: TRBJ2-1
d_gene: -
CDR3nt: TGTGCCACCAGCAGAGATAAAAATGAGCAGTTCTTC
CDR3aa: CATSRDKNEQFF

abundance: -
v_gene: TRBV18
j_gene: TRBJ2-7
d_gene: TRBD1
CDR3nt: TGTGCCAGCTTACCAGGCGCAGGGGGAAACGAGCAGTACTTC
CDR3aa: CASLPGAGGNEQYF

abundance: -
v_gene: TRBV2
j_gene: TRBJ2-2
d_gene: TRBD2
CDR3nt: TGTGCCAGCAGTGAAGATGCTAGCGGGAGAAACACCGGGGAGCTGTTTTTT
CDR3aa: CASSEDASGRNTGELFF

abundance: -
v_gene: TRBV6-5
j_gene: TRBJ2-5
d_gene: TRBD1
CDR3nt: TGTGCCAGCAGTAGGAGACAGGGGTCGGGGGAGACCCAGTACTTC
CDR3aa: CASSRRQGSGETQYF

abundance: -
v_gene: TRBV7-9
j_gene: TRBJ2-5
d_gene: -
CDR3nt: TGTGCCAGCAGCTTACGGACGGGAGTTGAGGAGACCCAGTACTTC
CDR3aa: CASSLRTGVEETQYF

abundance: -
v_gene: TRBV11-2
j_gene: TRBJ2-4
d_gene: -
CDR3nt: TGTGCCAGCAGCTTAGCCCTGCAATGGGGGGAAAACATTCAGTACTTC
CDR3aa: CASSLALQWGENIQYF

abundance: -
v_gene: TRBV7-6
j_gene: TRBJ2-2
d_gene: -
CDR3nt: TGTGCCAGCAGCTTAGAAGGCAGGGTGATCACCGGGGAGCTGTTTTTT
CDR3aa: CASSLEGRVITGELFF

abundance: -
v_gene: TRBV5-4
j_gene: TRBJ2-1
d_gene: TRBD2
CDR3nt: TGTGCCAGCAGCGGGACTAGCGGATTCAATGAGCAGTTCTTC
CDR3aa: CASSGTSGFNEQFF

abundance: -
v_gene: TRBV29-1
j_gene: TRBJ2-5
d_gene: TRBD1
CDR3nt: TGCAGCGTGACAGAGCCGGGACAGGGTGGGGAGACCCAGTACTTC
CDR3aa: CSVTEPGQGGETQYF

abundance: few
v_gene: TRBV5-1
j_gene: TRBJ2-7
d_gene: -
CDR3nt: TGCGCCAGCAGCTTGGAAGGGGGGGCCTACGAGCAGTACTTC
CDR3aa: CASSLEGGAYEQYF

abundance: -
v_gene: TRBV10-1
j_gene: TRBJ2-7
d_gene: -
CDR3nt: TGCGCCAGCAGTCCTGGAGGGCCCGTTTCTTCACACGAGCAGTACTTC
CDR3aa: CASSPGGPVSSHEQYF

abundance: -
v_gene: TRBV2
j_gene: TRBJ2-2
d_gene: -
CDR3nt: TGTGCCAGCAGGGGAGGACAGGCGGCCGGGGAGCTGTTTTTT
CDR3aa: CASRGGQAAGELFF

abundance: -
v_gene: TRBV28
j_gene: TRBJ1-1
d_gene: -
CDR3nt: TGTGCCAGCAGCACAGGGTGGGTGAACACTGAAGCTTTCTTT
CDR3aa: CASSTGWVNTEAFF

abundance: -
v_gene: TRBV4-1
j_gene: TRBJ2-5
d_gene: -
CDR3nt: TGCGCCAGCAGCCAAGGGTTGAGCGAGACCCAGTACTTC
CDR3aa: CASSQGLSETQYF

abundance: few
v_gene: TRBV9
j_gene: TRBJ2-7
d_gene: -
CDR3nt: TGTGCCAGCAGCGTAGCTCAGGGGAGCTCCTACGAGCAGTACTTC
CDR3aa: CASSVAQGSSYEQYF

abundance: few
v_gene: TRBV11-3
j_gene: TRBJ2-1
d_gene: TRBD1
CDR3nt: TGTGCCAGCAGCTTAGGGGGACAGGGAGATTCTTACAATGAGCAGTTCTTC
CDR3aa: CASSLGGQGDSYNEQFF

abundance: -
v_gene: TRBV9
j_gene: TRBJ2-2
d_gene: -
CDR3nt: TGTGCCAGCAGCGTAGCGGGGTTATCGAACACCGGGGAGCTGTTTTTT
CDR3aa: CASSVAGLSNTGELFF

abundance: -
v_gene: TRBV11-2
j_gene: TRBJ2-1
d_gene: -
CDR3nt: TGTGCCAGCAGCTTCCCGACTGGTACTCAAAGCTCCTACAATGAGCAGTTCTTC
CDR3aa: CASSFPTGTQSSYNEQFF